This record concerns one T cell receptor beta chain sequence. Its antigen is unidentified. The sample belongs to a study of CD8 T cells in acute hepatitis C reinfection. Stated time point: naive CD8 control sorted from an acute-time-point sample. Repertoires were generated with immunoSEQ multiplex PCR, while TCRdb's copy carries only in-frame clones and drops some. The sample lists 30,000 to 45,000 clones, around 85% occurring once. Study-level results: All groups preferentially used TRBV04 and TRBV06, which was not due to overrepresentation in the naive pool.

Germline V lookup: CDR1 MNHEY, CDR2 SMNVEV (reference sequence). The CDR3 runs 15 residues. The V and J ends lost 6 bases and 7 bases, in that order; junction bases with no gene match: 10. This TCR was sampled from a woman younger than 30 who spontaneously cleared hepatitis C infection. The chain carries TRBV27 and TRBJ2-1, with 9 bases aligning to TRBD2. The sequencing input was naive CD8+ T cells from PBMCs. The CDR3 sequence is CASSGGREGFNEQFF. The CDR3 nucleotides are TGTGCCAGCAGCGGGGGGCGGGAGGGATTTAATGAGCAGTTCTTC.